Sequencing of this T cell receptor (beta chain) was carried out in a study of regulatory T cells in long-lasting Graves disease (dated by TCRdb to the early 2020s). As for the study more broadly: Persistent Graves' disease was defined as persistently positive TSH receptor autoantibodies together with antithyroid drug treatment for over 5 years. The study was registered as a clinical trial and conducted in China. TCR sequencing covered some 13 persistent and 20 newly diagnosed Graves' disease patients, about 35 samples in total. Antithyroid drugs had been taken for 8.5 to 11 years on average by persistent Graves' disease patients in the clinical cohort. Patients with persistent Graves' disease were compared with patients with newly diagnosed Graves' disease using TCR sequencing and RNA sequencing of peripheral blood.

The CDR3 starts with the cysteine, ends with the phenylalanine, and has 13 residues. Only CDR3 DNA is held: 39 bases, read in frame from base 1. According to the germline V gene (reference sequence), CDR1 reads WNHNN and CDR2 reads SYGVQD. V gives up 5 bases and J gives up 8 bases, and the segment between their germline ends measures 15 bases. The sample's time point label is to be understood as: persistent/refractory GD, antithyroid drugs over 5 years with positive TRAb. For both TCR sequencing and RNA sequencing, RNA was extracted from PBMCs using TRIzol. Graves' disease was diagnosed according to American Thyroid Association guidelines. Patients for the study were recruited at an endocrinology department in Xi'an, China. Each patient gave approximately 10 milliliters of peripheral blood, collected in an EDTA anticoagulant tube. Ficoll Paque Plus density gradient separation was used to isolate PBMCs, and no additional T cell sorting was done. An Agilent 2100 Bioanalyzer and agarose gel were used to check RNA quality, and a NanoDrop 2000 was used to measure RNA concentration.

This clonotype was counted a few times. This receptor's antigen is unknown. There are no base qualities to consult, and no much larger clone falls within one base. Broader findings and caveats from the paper: The authors noted that the small sample size was a limitation that may lower accuracy. Persistent disease showed preferential use of TRBV28, TRBJ1-2 and TRBJ2-5, whereas newly diagnosed disease favored TRBV20-1 and TRBJ2-1. Only the TCR beta chain was sequenced and analyzed. Peripheral blood alone was examined, since thyroid tissue, which constituted the primary lesion, could not be accessed. Persistent patients shared more public clonotypes among themselves (around 3,000) than newly diagnosed patients did (roughly 910). Compared with newly diagnosed patients, persistent Graves' disease patients had lower TCR Shannon entropy and fewer highly expanded clones, which suggests clonal expansion.

Library preparation employed multiplex PCR. Sequencing relied on an Illumina HiSeq 4000. CDR3 regions were amplified by Arm-PCR with iRepertoire HTBI primers to construct TCR beta libraries. Before sequencing, the PCR products underwent gel purification. The authors' pipeline ran thus. Gene usage analysis of CDR3 amino acid clonotypes relied on the 60 to 65 TRBV and 15 or so TRBJ segments identified across samples. COPE and FqMerger were used to merge filtered high-quality paired reads into contigs. BLAST was used to align contigs to IMGT TRBV, TRBD and TRBJ reference genes, with CDR3 defined following IMGT. Any clonotype with a frequency above 0.1% was counted as a highly expanded clone. Shannon entropy served as the measure of repertoire diversity, while the Gini coefficient captured V-J evenness. Clonotypes shared by more than one individual were considered public. Starting from the raw public reads, TCRdb applied fastp trimming at Q25, assembled clones with MiXCR and retained in-frame beta chains. Records with the same CDR3 protein are collapsed into one entry carrying the most frequent genes and DNA. Here the V and J calls rest on TCRdb's processing, not on the authors' analysis. The sample table shows 600,000 to 850,000 distinct CDR3 sequences, and 30% are seen once. Clones ranked in the top ten supply roughly 46% of the sample.

The specimen comprised peripheral blood mononuclear cells (PBMCs), sampled when the disease was refractory, from a patient treated with antithyroid drugs. The chain was built from TRBV10-1 and TRBJ1-1; perhaps TRBD1 is the D gene, with 5 bases matching. This receptor was identified in a female donor with Graves disease. The DNA sequence reads TGCGCCAGCAGTTCGGGACCGGGGAGAGAAGCTTTCTTT. Its product reads: CASSSGPGREAFF.